The 14 T cell receptor beta chains listed next were all sequenced from one sample in a study of blood T cells in healthy people across ages. Alongside a J-beta primer mix, a sample-barcoded 5' primer served in a second PCR lasting about 7 to 11 cycles. TCRdb itself ran the 5' RACE reads through MiXCR, one entry per CDR3 protein. This table holds roughly 860,000 distinct CDR3 sequences, 55% to 65% found once. The specimen was blood. The receptors derive from a man aged 25 to 40 in good health.

The rearrangement uses TRBV7-2 and TRBJ2-3; D may be TRBD1 or TRBD2 (5 bases each). This CDR3 comprises 15 residues. The V end was cut by 5 bases, the J end by 2 bases, with 14 bases between. Germline loops: CDR1 SGHTA, CDR2 FQGNSA. This chain's CDR3 is CASSVRDPNTDTQYF. In nucleotides, the CDR3 is TGTGCCAGCAGCGTCCGGGACCCAAACACAGATACGCAGTATTTT.

This chain joins TRBV3-1 and TRBJ2-5; TRBD2 is a possible D gene (6 bases). Germline CDR1 and CDR2: LGHDT and YNNKEL (reference sequence). V gave up 1 base and J gave up 3 bases, with 12 bases separating them. The CDR3 consists of 15 residues. The CDR3 nucleotides read TGTGCCAGCAGCCAAGGAACCGGGAGAAAAGAGACCCAGTACTTC. This gives the protein CASSQGTGRKETQYF.

The V call is TRBV7-9, the J call TRBJ2-3; 7 positions agree with TRBD2. Germline V gene sequence: CDR1 SEHNR, CDR2 FQNEAQ (reference sequence). This CDR3 comprises 13 residues. Germline trimming cut 4 bases from V and 7 bases from J; bases unmatched to any gene: 5. The CDR3 region is CASSSSGVYTQYF. The CDR3 coding sequence is TGTGCCAGCAGCTCCAGCGGGGTATATACGCAGTATTTT.

This chain uses TRBV6-6 with TRBJ2-7; 10 bases fit TRBD1. The closer fit of TRBJ2-5 to the DNA end suggests the J call may be wrong. CDR3 length equals 15 residues. The germline V gene encodes CDR1 MNHNY and CDR2 SVGAGI (reference sequence). The CDR3 DNA is TGTGCCAGCAGAAGGGGACAGGGGAGTACGGAGACCCAGTACTTC. Protein sequence: CASRRGQGSTETQYF.

This chain uses TRBV12-3 or TRBV12-4 with TRBJ2-5; D tentatively fits TRBD1 or TRBD2 (5 bases each). The V end was cut by 8 bases, the J end by 1 base, with 17 bases between. The CDR3 spans 15 residues. The CDR3 spells CASCLGAVSQETQYF. CDR3 in DNA: TGTGCCAGCTGCCTCGGGGCCGTGAGCCAAGAGACCCAGTACTTC.

This chain uses TRBV4-3 with TRBJ2-1, with 9 bases lining up with TRBD2. Unmatched junction bases numbered 7, after V lost 0 bases and J lost 4 bases. The CDR3 contains 17 residues. The V gene's germline CDR1 is LGHNA and CDR2 YSLEER. The chain's CDR3 is CASSQDPAGGGYNEQFF. The CDR3 DNA reads TGCGCCAGCAGCCAAGACCCAGCGGGGGGAGGGTACAATGAGCAGTTCTTC.

The J gene is TRBJ2-4, the V gene TRBV20-1; 8 bases map to TRBD2. Matching the DNA end better, TRBJ2-5 makes the J call doubtful. Germline CDR1 DFQATT, CDR2 SNEGSKA (reference sequence). There are 15 residues in the CDR3. The CDR3 nucleotides read TGCAGTGCTAGAGATGGCGGGAGGTTCGAAGAGACCCAGTACTTC. Encoded protein: CSARDGGRFEETQYF.

Note on this clonotype: A much larger clone differs from this one at a single base, so this may be a read error. CDR3 protein: CSVEDRINNPHPGTQYF. In DNA, the CDR3 is TGCAGCGTTGAAGATCGGATAAACAATCCCCACCCAGGTACGCAGTATTTT. The chain combines TRBV29-1 with TRBJ2-3; no clear D. CDR1 is SQVTM and CDR2 is ANQGSEA in the germline V gene. The CDR3 is 17 amino acids. Trimming cost V 0 bases and J 8 bases, with 24 bases left between them.

This clonotype was picked up a small number of times. This chain uses TRBV4-3 with TRBJ2-3; 8 nucleotides match TRBD1. The trim removed 0 bases at V and 3 bases at J, leaving 14 bases unmatched. Germline V CDR1 and CDR2: LGHNA, YSLEER. The CDR3 contains 19 residues. CDR3 protein: CASSQEKKRTGRGTDTQYF. As DNA, the CDR3 is TGCGCCAGCAGCCAAGAGAAGAAAAGGACAGGGCGGGGAACAGATACGCAGTATTTT.

In DNA form, the CDR3 reads TGCAGTGCTAGAGCCGGGGGGGTGAACGAGCAGTACTTC. As protein: CSARAGGVNEQYF. This chain connects TRBV20-1 to TRBJ2-7, with TRBD2 matching 8 bases. The length of the CDR3 is 13 residues. Germline CDR1 is DFQATT and CDR2 is SNEGSKA (reference sequence). After removal of 1 base from V and 5 bases from J, the junction contained 4 bases not matched to a gene.

The chain couples TRBV20-1 to TRBJ2-1; possibly TRBD2 for D (7 bases). Trimming shortened V by 1 base and J by 3 bases, and 10 bases separated the two germline ends. The germline gives CDR1 DFQATT, CDR2 SNEGSKA (reference sequence). This CDR3 spans 14 amino acids. The CDR3 sequence is CSARGGGDYNEQFF. CDR3 nucleotide sequence: TGCAGTGCTAGAGGAGGGGGGGACTACAATGAGCAGTTCTTC.

A note on this clonotype: A read error may account for a junction end that differs from germline. V usage is TRBV4-1 and J usage is TRBJ2-1, with 10 bases matching TRBD2. Germline assignment: CDR1 MGHRA and CDR2 YSYEKL. The CDR3 is 18 amino acids. The CDR3 reads CAGSQDRSGGAAYNEQFF. The CDR3 DNA is TGCGCCGGCAGCCAAGATAGGAGCGGGGGGGCCGCCTACAATGAGCAGTTCTTC.

The chain has TRBV12-3 or TRBV12-4 and TRBJ2-1; D remains ambiguous. V was pared by 5 bases and J by 8 bases, with 13 bases between. The CDR3 is 13 residues long. CDR3: CASSPIASYEQFF. CDR3 in DNA: TGTGCCAGCAGTCCCATCGCTTCGTATGAGCAGTTCTTC.

J is TRBJ1-1 and V is TRBV6-2 or TRBV6-3; possible D gene TRBD1, 5 bases. The germline CDR1 and CDR2 sequences are MNHEY and SVGEGT. V lost 5 bases, J lost 12 bases, and 13 bases lay in between. CDR3 size: 11 residues. For the CDR3, the DNA is TGTGCCAGCAGTCCCGAGGGGCTGCCTTTCTTT. This encodes CASSPEGLPFF.